This T cell receptor beta chain was identified in a study of blood T cell repertoires in COVID-19. For the study at large: Samples representing acute and convalescent COVID-19 were sourced from the United States, Italy and Spain.

CDR1 and CDR2 from the germline V gene are LNHDA and SQIVND (reference sequence). The CDR3 extends over 14 amino acids. With 3 bases removed from V and 8 bases from J, the gap between germline ends came to 11 bases. In the study's own analysis: Amplified reference gene primers provided the basis for estimating nucleated cell counts. The table came from immunoSEQ multiplex PCR; TCRdb's copy has only in-frame clones and leaves some out. From that table come the V and J calls and clone size; the DNA was used to work out D and trimming. Of about 220,000 clones listed, 82% are singletons. Participant ages covered roughly 18 to 89 years across 20 to 30 US areas.

This sequence was found in a woman in her sixties who had recovered from COVID-19. What was sequenced was PBMCs or T cells enriched from blood (not recorded which). V usage is TRBV19 and J usage is TRBJ1-6; D remains unclear. The CDR3 loop reads CASSIGGEYSPLHF. CDR3 DNA: TGTGCCAGTAGTATTGGCGGGGAATATTCACCCCTCCACTTT.